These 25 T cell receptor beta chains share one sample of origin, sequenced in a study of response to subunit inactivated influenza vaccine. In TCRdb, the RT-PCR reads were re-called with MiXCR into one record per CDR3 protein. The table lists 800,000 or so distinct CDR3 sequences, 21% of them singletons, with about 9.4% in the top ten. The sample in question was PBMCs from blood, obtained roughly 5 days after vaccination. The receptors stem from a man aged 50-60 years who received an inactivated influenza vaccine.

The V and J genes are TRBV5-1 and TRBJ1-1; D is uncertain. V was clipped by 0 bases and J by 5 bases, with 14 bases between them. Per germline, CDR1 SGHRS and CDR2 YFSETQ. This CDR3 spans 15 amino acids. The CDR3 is CASSLDPLSHTEAFF. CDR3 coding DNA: TGCGCCAGCAGCTTGGACCCACTCTCCCATACTGAAGCTTTCTTT. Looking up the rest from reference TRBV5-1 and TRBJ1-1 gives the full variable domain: KAGVTQTPRYLIKTRGQQVTLSCSPISGHRSVSWYQQTPGQGLQFLFEYFSETQRNKGNFPGRFSGRQFSNSRSEMNVSTLELGDSALYLCASSLDPLSHTEAFFGQGTRLTVV.

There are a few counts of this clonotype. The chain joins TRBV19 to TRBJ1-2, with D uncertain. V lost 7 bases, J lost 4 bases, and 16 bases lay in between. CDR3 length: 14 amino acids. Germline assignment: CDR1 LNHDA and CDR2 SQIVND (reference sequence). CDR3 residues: CASMAGSRAYGYTF. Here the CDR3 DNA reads TGTGCCAGTATGGCTGGTTCTCGGGCCTATGGCTACACCTTC.

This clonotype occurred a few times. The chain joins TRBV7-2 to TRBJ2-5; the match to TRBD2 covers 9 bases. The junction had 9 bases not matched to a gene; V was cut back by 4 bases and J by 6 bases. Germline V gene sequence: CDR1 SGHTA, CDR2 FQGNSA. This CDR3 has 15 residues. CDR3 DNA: TGTGCCAGCAGCTGGGGTAGCGGGGGTCCCCAGACCCAGTACTTC. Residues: CASSWGSGGPQTQYF.

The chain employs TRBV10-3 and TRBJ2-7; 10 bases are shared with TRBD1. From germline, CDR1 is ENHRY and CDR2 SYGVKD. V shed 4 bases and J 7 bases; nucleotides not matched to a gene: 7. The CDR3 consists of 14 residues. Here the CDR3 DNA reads TGTGCCATCAGTGCGGAGGACAGGGGGAGGGAGCAGTACTTC. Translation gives CAISAEDRGREQYF.

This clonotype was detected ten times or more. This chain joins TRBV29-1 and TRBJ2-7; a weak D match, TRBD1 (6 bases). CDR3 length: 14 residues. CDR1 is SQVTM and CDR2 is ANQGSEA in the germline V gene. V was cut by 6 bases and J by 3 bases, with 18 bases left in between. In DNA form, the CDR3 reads TGCAGCGTCATAACCGGGACACCTCTCTACGAGCAGTACTTC. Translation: CSVITGTPLYEQYF.

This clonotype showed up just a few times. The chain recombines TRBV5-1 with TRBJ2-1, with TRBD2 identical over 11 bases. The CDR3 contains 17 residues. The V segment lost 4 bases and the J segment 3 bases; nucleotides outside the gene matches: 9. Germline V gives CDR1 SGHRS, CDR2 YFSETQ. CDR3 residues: CASSLNELAGGYNEQFF. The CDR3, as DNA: TGCGCCAGCAGCCTTAACGAGCTAGCGGGGGGCTACAATGAGCAGTTCTTC.

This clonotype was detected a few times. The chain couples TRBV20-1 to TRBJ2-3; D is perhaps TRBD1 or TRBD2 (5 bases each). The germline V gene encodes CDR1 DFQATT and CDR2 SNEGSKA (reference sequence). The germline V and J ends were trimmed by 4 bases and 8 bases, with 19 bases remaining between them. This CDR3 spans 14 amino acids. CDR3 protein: CSANTGTPGSTQYF. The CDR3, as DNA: TGCAGTGCTAATACCGGGACCCCCGGTAGTACGCAGTATTTT.

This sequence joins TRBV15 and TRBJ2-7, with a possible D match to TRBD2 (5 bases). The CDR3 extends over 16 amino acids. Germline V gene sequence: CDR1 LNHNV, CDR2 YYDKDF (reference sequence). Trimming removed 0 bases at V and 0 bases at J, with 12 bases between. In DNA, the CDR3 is TGTGCCACCAGCAGAGAGGGGATGGGGAGCTCCTACGAGCAGTACTTC. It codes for CATSREGMGSSYEQYF. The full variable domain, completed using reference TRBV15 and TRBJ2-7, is DAMVIQNPRYQVTQFGKPVTLSCSQTLNHNVMYWYQQKSSQAPKLLFHYYDKDFNNEADTPDNFQSRRPNTSFCFLDIRSPGLGDTAMYLCATSREGMGSSYEQYFGPGTRLTVT.

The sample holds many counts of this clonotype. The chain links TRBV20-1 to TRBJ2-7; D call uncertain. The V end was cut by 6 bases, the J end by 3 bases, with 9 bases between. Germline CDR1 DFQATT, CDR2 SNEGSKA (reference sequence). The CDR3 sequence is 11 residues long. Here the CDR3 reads CSAYRDYEQYF. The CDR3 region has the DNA TGCAGTGCGTATAGGGACTACGAGCAGTACTTC.

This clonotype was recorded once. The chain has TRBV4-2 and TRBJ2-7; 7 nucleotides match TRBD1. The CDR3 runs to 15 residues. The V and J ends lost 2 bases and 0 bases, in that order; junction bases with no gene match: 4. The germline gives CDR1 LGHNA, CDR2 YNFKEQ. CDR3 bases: TGTGCCAGCAGCCAACTGACAGGGAGCTCCTACGAGCAGTACTTC. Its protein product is CASSQLTGSSYEQYF.

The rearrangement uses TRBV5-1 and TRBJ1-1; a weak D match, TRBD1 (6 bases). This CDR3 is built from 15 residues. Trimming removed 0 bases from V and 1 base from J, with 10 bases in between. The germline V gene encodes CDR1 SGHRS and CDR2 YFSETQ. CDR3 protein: CASSLALTGNTEAFF. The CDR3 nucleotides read TGCGCCAGCAGCTTGGCCCTGACAGGGAACACTGAAGCTTTCTTT.

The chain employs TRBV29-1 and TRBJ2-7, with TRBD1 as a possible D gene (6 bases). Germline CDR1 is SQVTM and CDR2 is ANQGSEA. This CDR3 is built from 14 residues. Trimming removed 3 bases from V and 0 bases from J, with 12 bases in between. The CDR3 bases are TGCAGCGTTGAGGGAACAGGGATCTCCTACGAGCAGTACTTC. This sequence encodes CSVEGTGISYEQYF.

CDR3 in amino acids: CASSALQGPPYEQYF. The CDR3 DNA follows: TGTGCCAGCAGCGCTTTACAGGGACCCCCCTACGAGCAGTACTTC. This chain uses TRBV5-6 with TRBJ2-7; possible D gene TRBD1, 6 bases. V shed 4 bases and J shed 2 bases, with 16 bases lying between them. The CDR3 is made up of 15 amino acids. CDR1 and CDR2 (germline): SGHDT, YYEEEE.

Written as DNA, the CDR3 is TGTGCCAGCAGCTTGGAGGCAGGAATTTCCTACGAGCAGTACTTC. Protein: CASSLEAGISYEQYF. The chain recombines TRBV5-5 with TRBJ2-7; unclear D gene. The V gene's germline CDR1 is SGHKS and CDR2 YYEKEE (reference sequence). This CDR3 is 15 amino acids long. Trimming left V 0 bases short and J 1 base short, with 11 bases between.

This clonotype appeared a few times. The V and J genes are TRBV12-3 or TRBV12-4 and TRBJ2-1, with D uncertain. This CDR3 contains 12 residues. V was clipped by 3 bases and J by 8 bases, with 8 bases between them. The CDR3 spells CASSFSEYEQFF. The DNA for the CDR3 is TGTGCCAGCAGTTTCAGTGAATATGAGCAGTTCTTC.

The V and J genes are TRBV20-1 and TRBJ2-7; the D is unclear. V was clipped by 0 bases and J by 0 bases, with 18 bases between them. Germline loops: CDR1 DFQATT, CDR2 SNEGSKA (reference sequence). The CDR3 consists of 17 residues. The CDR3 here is CSARETYRAVDSYEQYF. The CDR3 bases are TGCAGTGCTAGAGAGACCTACCGGGCAGTGGACTCCTACGAGCAGTACTTC.

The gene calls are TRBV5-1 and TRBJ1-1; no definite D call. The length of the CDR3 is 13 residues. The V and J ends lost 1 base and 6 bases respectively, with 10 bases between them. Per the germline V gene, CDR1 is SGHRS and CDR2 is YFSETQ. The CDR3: CASSLIGSAEAFF. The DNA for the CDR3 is TGCGCCAGCAGCTTGATAGGAAGTGCTGAAGCTTTCTTT.

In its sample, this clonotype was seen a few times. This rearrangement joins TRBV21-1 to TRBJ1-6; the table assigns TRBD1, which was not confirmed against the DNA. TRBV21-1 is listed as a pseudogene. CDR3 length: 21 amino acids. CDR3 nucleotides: TGTGCCAGCAGCAAAGGCAAAAGGGGACAGGCTGGGGGTTCCTATAATTCACCCCTCCACTTT. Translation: CASSKGKRGQAGGSYNSPLHF.

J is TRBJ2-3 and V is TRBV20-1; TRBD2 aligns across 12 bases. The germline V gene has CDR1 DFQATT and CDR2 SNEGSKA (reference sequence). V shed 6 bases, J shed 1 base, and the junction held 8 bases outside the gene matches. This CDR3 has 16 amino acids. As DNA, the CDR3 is TGCAGTGCCTTCTTAAGGACTAGCGGGGGCACAGATACGCAGTATTTT. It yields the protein CSAFLRTSGGTDTQYF.

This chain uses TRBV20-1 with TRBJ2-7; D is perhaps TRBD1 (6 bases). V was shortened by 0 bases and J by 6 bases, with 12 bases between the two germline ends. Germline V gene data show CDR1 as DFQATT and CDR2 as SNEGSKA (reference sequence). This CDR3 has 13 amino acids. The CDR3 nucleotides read TGCAGTGCTAGAGATGGGGGCAGGGGCGAGCAGTACTTC. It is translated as CSARDGGRGEQYF.

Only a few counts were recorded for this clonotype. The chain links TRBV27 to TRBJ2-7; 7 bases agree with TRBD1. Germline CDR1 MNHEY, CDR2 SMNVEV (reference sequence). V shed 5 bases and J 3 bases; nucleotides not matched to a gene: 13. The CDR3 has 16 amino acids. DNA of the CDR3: TGTGCCAGCAGTATAACACAGGGGCTTAGGAGCTACGAGCAGTACTTC. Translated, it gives CASSITQGLRSYEQYF.

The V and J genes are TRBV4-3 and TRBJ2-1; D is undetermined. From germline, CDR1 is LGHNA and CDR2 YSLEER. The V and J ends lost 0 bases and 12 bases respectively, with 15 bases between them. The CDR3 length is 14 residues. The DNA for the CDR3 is TGCGCCAGCAGCCAAGATATTAAGTTAGAACGGCAGTTCTTC. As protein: CASSQDIKLERQFF.

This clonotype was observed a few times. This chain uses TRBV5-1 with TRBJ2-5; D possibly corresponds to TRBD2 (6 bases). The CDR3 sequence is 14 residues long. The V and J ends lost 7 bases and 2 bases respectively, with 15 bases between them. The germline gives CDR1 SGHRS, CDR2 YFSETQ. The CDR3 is CASGFRDLQETQYF. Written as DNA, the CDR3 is TGCGCCAGCGGTTTCCGGGACTTACAAGAGACCCAGTACTTC.

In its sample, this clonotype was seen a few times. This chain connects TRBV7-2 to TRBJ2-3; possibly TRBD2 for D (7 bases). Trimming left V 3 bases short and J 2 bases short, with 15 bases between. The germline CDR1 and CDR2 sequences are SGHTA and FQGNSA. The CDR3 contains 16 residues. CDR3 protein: CASSLNGGGYTDTQYF. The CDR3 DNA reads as TGTGCCAGCAGCTTGAATGGGGGGGGCTACACAGATACGCAGTATTTT.

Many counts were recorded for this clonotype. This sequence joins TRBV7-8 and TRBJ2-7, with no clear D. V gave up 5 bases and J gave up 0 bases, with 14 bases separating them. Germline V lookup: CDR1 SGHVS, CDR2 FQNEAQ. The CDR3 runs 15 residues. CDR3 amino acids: CASSDLQWDSYEQYF. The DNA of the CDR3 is TGTGCCAGCAGCGACCTACAGTGGGACTCCTACGAGCAGTACTTC.